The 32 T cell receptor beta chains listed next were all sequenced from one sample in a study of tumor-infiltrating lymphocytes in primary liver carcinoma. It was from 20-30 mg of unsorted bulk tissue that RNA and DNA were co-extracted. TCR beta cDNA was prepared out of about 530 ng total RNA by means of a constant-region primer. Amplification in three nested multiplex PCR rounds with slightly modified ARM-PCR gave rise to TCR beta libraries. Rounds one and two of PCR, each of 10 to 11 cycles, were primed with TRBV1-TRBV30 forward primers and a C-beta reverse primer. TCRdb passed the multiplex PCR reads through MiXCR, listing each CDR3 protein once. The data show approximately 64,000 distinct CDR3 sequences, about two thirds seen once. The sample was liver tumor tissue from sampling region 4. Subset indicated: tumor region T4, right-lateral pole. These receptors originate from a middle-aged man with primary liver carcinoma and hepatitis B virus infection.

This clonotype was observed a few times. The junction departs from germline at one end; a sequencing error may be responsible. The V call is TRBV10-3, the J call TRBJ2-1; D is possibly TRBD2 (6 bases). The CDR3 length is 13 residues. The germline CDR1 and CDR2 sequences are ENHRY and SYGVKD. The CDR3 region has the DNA TGTGCCATCCGAGGGACTCAAGGCAATGAGCAGTCCTTC. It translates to CAIRGTQGNEQSF.

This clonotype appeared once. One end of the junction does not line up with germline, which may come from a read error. This chain's CDR3 is CASSLAPGMITEAFF. The DNA of the CDR3 is TGTGCCAGCAGTTTAGCGCCAGGCATGATCACTGAAGCTTTCTTT. The V call is TRBV11-2, the J call TRBJ1-1, with D unresolved. The germline V gene encodes CDR1 SGHAT and CDR2 FQNNGV. The CDR3 totals 15 residues.

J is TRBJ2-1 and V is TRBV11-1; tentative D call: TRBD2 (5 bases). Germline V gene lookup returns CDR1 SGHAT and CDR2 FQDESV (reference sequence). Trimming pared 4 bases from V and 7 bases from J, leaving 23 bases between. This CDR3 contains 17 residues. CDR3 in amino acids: CASSSNGMSRSFNEQFF. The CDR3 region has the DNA TGTGCCAGCAGCTCGAACGGGATGAGCAGGTCGTTTAATGAGCAGTTCTTC.

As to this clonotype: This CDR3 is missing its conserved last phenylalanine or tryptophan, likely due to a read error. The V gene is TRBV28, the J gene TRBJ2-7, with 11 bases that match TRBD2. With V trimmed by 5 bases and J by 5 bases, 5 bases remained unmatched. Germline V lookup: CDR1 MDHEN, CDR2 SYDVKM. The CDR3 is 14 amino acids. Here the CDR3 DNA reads TGTGCCAGCAGTCCACTAGCGGGAGACCACGAGCAGTACTCC. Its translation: CASSPLAGDHEQYS.

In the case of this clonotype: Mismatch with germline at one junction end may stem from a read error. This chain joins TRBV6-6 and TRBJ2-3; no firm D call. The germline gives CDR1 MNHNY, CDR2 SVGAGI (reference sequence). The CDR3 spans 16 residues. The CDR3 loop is CASNPISGGVTYTEYF. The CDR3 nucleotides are TGTGCCAGCAATCCCATCTCGGGTGGAGTCACATATACGGAGTATTTT.

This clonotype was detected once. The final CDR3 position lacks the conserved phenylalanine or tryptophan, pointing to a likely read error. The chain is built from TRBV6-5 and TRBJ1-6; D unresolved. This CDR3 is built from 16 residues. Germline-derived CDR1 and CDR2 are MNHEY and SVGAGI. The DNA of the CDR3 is TGTGCTAGCAGTTACTCATCCGGCGCCTATAATTCACCCCTCCACTAT. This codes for CASSYSSGAYNSPLHY.

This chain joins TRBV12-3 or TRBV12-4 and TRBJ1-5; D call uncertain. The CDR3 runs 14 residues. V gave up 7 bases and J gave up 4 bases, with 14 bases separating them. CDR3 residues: CASNPFGGNQPQHF. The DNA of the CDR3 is TGTGCCAGCAACCCGTTTGGAGGAAATCAGCCCCAGCATTTT.

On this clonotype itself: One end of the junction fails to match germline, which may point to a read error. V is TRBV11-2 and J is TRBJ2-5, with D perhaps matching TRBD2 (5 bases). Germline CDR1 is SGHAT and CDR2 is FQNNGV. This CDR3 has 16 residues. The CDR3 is CPSSQTPGGLKGTQYF. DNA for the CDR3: TGTCCCAGCAGCCAAACTCCTGGCGGGTTGAAAGGGACCCAGTACTTC.

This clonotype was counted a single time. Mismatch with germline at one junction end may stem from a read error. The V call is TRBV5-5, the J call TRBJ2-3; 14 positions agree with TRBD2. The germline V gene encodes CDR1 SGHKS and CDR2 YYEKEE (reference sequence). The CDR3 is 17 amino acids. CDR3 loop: CVSSSTGTSGSGDTRYF. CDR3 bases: TGTGTCAGCAGCTCGACCGGGACTAGCGGGAGTGGAGATACGCGGTATTTT. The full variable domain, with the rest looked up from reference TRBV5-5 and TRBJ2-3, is DAGVTQSPTHLIKTRGQQVTLRCSPISGHKSVSWYQQVLGQGPQFIFQYYEKEERGRGNFPDRFSARQFPNYSSELNVNALLLGDSALYLCVSSSTGTSGSGDTRYFGPGTRLTVL.

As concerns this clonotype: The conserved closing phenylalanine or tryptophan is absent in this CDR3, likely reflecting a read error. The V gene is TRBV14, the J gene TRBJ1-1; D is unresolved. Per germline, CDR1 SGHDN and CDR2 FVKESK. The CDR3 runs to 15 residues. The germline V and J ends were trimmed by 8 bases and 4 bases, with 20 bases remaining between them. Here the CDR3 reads CASGPRLGVGTEAFL. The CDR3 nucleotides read TGTGCCAGCGGCCCCAGACTTGGGGTAGGCACTGAAGCTTTCCTT.

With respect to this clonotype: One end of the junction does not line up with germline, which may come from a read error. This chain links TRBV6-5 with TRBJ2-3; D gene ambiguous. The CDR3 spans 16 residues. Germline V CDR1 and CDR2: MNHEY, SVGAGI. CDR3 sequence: CVSSCSYRLSTDTQYF. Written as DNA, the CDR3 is TGTGTCAGCAGTTGCTCCTACCGGCTTAGCACAGATACGCAGTATTTT.

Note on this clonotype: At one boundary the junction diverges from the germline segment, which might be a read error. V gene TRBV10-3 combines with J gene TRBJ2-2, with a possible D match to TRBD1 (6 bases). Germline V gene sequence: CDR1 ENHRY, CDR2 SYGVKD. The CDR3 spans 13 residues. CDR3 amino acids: CVISESASGELFF. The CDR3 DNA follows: TGTGTCATCAGTGAGTCTGCTTCAGGGGAGCTATTTTTT.

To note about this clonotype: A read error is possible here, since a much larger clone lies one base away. The CDR3 spells CASSQDGGGVAGELFF. In DNA form, the CDR3 reads TGTGCCAGCAGCCAAGATGGAGGGGGCGTCGCCGGGGAGCTGTTTTTT. The V and J genes are TRBV4-2 and TRBJ2-2; D is perhaps TRBD1 (7 bases). V dropped 0 bases and J dropped 6 bases, with 14 bases sitting between them. CDR1 is LGHNA and CDR2 is YNFKEQ in the germline V gene. The CDR3 length is 16 residues.

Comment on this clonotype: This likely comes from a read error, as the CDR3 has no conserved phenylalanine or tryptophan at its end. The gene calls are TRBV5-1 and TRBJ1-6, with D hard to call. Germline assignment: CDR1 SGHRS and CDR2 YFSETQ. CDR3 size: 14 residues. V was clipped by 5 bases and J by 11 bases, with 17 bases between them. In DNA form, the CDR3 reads TGCGCCAGCAGGGCGGCACAGAATGTAACACCCCTCCACTCT. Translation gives CASRAAQNVTPLHS.

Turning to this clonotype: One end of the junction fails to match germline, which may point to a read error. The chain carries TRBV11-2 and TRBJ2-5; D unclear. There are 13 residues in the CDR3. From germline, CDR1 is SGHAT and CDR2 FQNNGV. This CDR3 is CASSSYQRGFQYF. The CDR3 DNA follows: TGTGCCAGTAGCTCATATCAGCGCGGCTTCCAGTACTTC.

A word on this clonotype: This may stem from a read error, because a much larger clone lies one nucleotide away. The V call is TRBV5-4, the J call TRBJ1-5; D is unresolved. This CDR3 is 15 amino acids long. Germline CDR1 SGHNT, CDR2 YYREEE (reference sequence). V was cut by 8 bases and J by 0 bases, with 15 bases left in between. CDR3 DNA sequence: TGTGCCAGGAGCCGCGACGGAAATAGCAATCAGCCCCAGCATTTT. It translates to CARSRDGNSNQPQHF. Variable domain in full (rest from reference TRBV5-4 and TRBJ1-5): ETGVTQSPTHLIKTRGQQVTLRCSSQSGHNTVSWYQQALGQGPQFIFQYYREEENGRGNFPPRFSGLQFPNYSSELNVNALELDDSALYLCARSRDGNSNQPQHFGDGTRLSIL.

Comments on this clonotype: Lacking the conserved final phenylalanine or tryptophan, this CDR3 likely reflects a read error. Here the CDR3 reads CASSLESVISGEQYI. CDR3 DNA: TGTGCCAGCAGCTTAGAGTCCGTGATCTCTGGCGAGCAGTACATA. V gene TRBV11-2 combines with J gene TRBJ2-7; D unclear. Germline CDR1 reads SGHAT; CDR2 reads FQNNGV. This CDR3 spans 15 amino acids. V was clipped by 0 bases and J by 6 bases, with 15 bases between them.

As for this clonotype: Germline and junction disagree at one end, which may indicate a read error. CDR3 sequence: CASSPAGQGSSTDTLYF. CDR3 DNA sequence: TGTGCCAGCAGTCCAGCCGGCCAAGGGAGCAGCACAGATACGCTGTATTTT. The V and J genes are TRBV28 and TRBJ2-3; D might be TRBD2 (5 bases). In germline, CDR1 is MDHEN, CDR2 SYDVKM. The CDR3 sequence is 17 residues long.

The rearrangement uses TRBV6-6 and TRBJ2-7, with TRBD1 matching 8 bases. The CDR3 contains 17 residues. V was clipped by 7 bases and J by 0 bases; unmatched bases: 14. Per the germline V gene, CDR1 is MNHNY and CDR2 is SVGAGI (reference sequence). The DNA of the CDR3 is TGTGCCAGCATCCCTGAAAGAGGACAGGGCCACTCCTACGAGCAGTACTTC. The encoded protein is CASIPERGQGHSYEQYF.

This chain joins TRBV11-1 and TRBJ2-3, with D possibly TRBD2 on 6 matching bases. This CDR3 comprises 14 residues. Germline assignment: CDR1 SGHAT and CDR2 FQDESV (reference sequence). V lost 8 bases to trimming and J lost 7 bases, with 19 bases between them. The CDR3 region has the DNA TGTGCCAGCGGTAATTGGTGGGAGGAATATACGCAGTATTTT. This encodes CASGNWWEEYTQYF.

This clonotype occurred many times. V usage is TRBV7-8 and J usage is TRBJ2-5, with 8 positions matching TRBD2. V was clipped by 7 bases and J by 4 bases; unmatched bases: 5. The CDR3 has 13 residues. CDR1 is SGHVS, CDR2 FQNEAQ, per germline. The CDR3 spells CASTLGGVETQYF. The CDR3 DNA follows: TGTGCCAGCACTCTCGGGGGGGTAGAGACCCAGTACTTC.

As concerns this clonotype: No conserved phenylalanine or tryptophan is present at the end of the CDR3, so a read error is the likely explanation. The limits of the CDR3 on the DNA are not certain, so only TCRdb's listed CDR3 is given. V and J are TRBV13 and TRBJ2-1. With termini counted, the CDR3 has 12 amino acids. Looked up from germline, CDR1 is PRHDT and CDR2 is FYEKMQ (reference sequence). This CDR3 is CASSSLPNEQLL.

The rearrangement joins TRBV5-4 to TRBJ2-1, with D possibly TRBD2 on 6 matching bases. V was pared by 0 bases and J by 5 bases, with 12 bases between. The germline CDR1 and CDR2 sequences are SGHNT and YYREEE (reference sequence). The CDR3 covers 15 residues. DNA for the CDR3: TGTGCCAGCAGCTTGGAGGACGGGAGCCACAATGAGCAGTTCTTC. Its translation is CASSLEDGSHNEQFF.

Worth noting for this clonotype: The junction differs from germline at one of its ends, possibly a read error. CDR3 amino acids: CSVETTSHNEQFF. The CDR3 DNA reads as TGTAGCGTTGAAACGACTAGCCACAATGAGCAGTTCTTC. The V call is TRBV29-1, the J call TRBJ2-1; 7 bases map to TRBD2. CDR3 size: 13 residues. The germline V gene encodes CDR1 SQVTM and CDR2 ANQGSEA.

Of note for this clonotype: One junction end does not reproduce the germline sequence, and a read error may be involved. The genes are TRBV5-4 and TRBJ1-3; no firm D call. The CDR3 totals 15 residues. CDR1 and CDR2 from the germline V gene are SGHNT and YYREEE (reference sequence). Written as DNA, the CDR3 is TGTGACAGCAGCTTCGGGCCGGAAACGGGAAACACCATATATTTT. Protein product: CDSSFGPETGNTIYF.

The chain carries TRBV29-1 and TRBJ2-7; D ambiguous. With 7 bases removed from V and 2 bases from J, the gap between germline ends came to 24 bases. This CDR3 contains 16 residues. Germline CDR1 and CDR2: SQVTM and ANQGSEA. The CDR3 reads CSAMISVIGTPYEQYF. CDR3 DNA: TGCAGCGCCATGATATCTGTGATCGGCACTCCCTACGAGCAGTACTTC.

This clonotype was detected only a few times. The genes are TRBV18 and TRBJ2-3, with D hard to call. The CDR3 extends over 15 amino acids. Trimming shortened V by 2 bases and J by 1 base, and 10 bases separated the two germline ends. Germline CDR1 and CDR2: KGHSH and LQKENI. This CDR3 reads CASSPSPARTDTQYF. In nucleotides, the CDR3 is TGTGCCAGCTCACCAAGCCCCGCGCGCACAGATACGCAGTATTTT.

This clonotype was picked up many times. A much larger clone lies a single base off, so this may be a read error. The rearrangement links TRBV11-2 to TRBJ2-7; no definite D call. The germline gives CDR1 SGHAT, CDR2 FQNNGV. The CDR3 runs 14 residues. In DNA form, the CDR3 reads TGTGCCAGCAGCTTAGGCCACGGCTCCTGCGAGCAGTACTTC. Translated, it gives CASSLGHGSCEQYF. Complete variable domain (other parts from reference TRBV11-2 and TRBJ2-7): EAGVAQSPRYKIIEKRQSVAFWCNPISGHATLYWYQQILGQGPKLLIQFQNNGVVDDSQLPKDRFSAERLKGVDSTLKIQPAKLEDSAVYLCASSLGHGSCEQYFGPGTRLTVT.

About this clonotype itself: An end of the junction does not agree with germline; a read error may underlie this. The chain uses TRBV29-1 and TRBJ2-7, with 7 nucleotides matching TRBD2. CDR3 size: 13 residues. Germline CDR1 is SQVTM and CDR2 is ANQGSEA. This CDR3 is CRVQSRGGRDQYF. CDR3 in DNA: TGCCGCGTTCAATCGAGGGGAGGGCGCGACCAGTACTTC.

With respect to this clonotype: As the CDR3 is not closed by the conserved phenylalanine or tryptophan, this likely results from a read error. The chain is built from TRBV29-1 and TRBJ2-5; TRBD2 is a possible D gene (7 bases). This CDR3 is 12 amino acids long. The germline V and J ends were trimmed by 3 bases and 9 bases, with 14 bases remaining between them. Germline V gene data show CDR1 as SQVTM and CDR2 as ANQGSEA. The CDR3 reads CSVERRGGAQYY. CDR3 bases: TGCAGCGTTGAGCGCAGGGGAGGGGCCCAGTACTAC.

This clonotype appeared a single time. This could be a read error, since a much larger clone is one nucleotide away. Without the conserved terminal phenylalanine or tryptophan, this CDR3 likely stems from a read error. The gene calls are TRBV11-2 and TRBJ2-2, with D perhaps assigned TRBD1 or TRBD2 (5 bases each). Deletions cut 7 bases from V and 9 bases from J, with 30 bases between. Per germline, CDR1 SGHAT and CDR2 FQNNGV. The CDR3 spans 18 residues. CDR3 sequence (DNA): TGTGCCAGCATCATCACCGCTACATGGACGGTGGGGACCAGGGAGCTGTTTCTT. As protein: CASIITATWTVGTRELFL.

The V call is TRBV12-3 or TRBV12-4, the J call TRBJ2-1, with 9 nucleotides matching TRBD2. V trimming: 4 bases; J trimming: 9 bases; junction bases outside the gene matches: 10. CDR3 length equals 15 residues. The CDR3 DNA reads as TGTGCCAGCAGTTCGAGTCTAGCGGGAAGAGGTGAGCAGTTCTTC. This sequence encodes CASSSSLAGRGEQFF.